A selection of T cell receptor beta chains follows, all from one sample in a study of blood T cells in healthy people across ages. TCRdb reprocessed the 5' RACE reads via MiXCR and lists one record per CDR3 protein. Counted here are about 1.5 million distinct CDR3 sequences, 35% to 45% occurring once; the ten biggest clones make up 4%. The sequenced sample was blood. Receptors originate from a woman younger than 35 in good health. CDR3s include the opening cysteine and the closing phenylalanine or tryptophan. Each record gives: clone size, J gene, D gene, V gene, CDR3 DNA, CDR3 protein. A D gene is named only where the DNA matches it firmly. Size is stated for part of the rows, as once, few or many counts, or as a class when the clone is expanded.

clone size: once
J gene: TRBJ2-7
D gene: TRBD2
V gene: TRBV9
CDR3 DNA: TGTGCCAGCAGCGCCCGGACTAGCGGGACAGCTGAGCAGTACTTC
CDR3 protein: CASSARTSGTAEQYF

clone size: -
J gene: TRBJ2-7
D gene: -
V gene: TRBV27
CDR3 DNA: TGTGCCAGCAGCTACACCGAGCAATACGAGCGGTACTTC
CDR3 protein: CASSYTEQYERYF

clone size: -
J gene: TRBJ2-1
D gene: TRBD1
V gene: TRBV5-1
CDR3 DNA: TGCGCCAGCAGCTCCGGGACAGACTACTACAATGAGCAGTTCTTC
CDR3 protein: CASSSGTDYYNEQFF

clone size: few
J gene: TRBJ1-5
D gene: TRBD1
V gene: TRBV28
CDR3 DNA: TGTGCCCTCGGGACAGGGGGATATCAGCCCCAGCATTTT
CDR3 protein: CALGTGGYQPQHF

clone size: -
J gene: TRBJ2-1
D gene: -
V gene: TRBV15
CDR3 DNA: TGTGCCACCAGCAGAGATGCAGGGGTTCATTGGGGCAATGAGCAGTTCTTC
CDR3 protein: CATSRDAGVHWGNEQFF

clone size: -
J gene: TRBJ1-1
D gene: -
V gene: TRBV10-3
CDR3 DNA: TGTGCCATCAGTGAGTCGCTAAGGCGCGAAGCTTTCTTT
CDR3 protein: CAISESLRREAFF

clone size: few
J gene: TRBJ2-1
D gene: -
V gene: TRBV9
CDR3 DNA: TGTGCCAGCAGCCCCCAGACTGCTATTAATGAGCAGTTCTTC
CDR3 protein: CASSPQTAINEQFF

clone size: -
J gene: TRBJ2-1
D gene: TRBD2
V gene: TRBV27
CDR3 DNA: TGTACCAGCAGTTTCGCCGGAGCGGGAGGCCCTTACAATGAGCAGTTCTTC
CDR3 protein: CTSSFAGAGGPYNEQFF

clone size: few
J gene: TRBJ1-5
D gene: TRBD1
V gene: TRBV12-3/TRBV12-4
CDR3 DNA: TGTGCCAGCAGTTTATGGGCCGGGACAGCGAGTGATAGCAATCAGCCCCAGCATTTT
CDR3 protein: CASSLWAGTASDSNQPQHF

clone size: -
J gene: TRBJ1-1
D gene: TRBD1
V gene: TRBV4-1
CDR3 DNA: TGCGCCAGCAGCCAATCAAGGCTACGATCAGGGACAGTGAACACTGAAGCTTTCTTT
CDR3 protein: CASSQSRLRSGTVNTEAFF

clone size: few
J gene: TRBJ2-1
D gene: TRBD1
V gene: TRBV7-9
CDR3 DNA: TGTGCCACCCCCTTAGGGACAGCCTACAATGAGCAGTTCTTC
CDR3 protein: CATPLGTAYNEQFF

clone size: -
J gene: TRBJ2-7
D gene: -
V gene: TRBV20-1
CDR3 DNA: TGCAGTGCTAGAGTCGGCGCCCCCCTCACCGAGCAGTACTTC
CDR3 protein: CSARVGAPLTEQYF

clone size: -
J gene: TRBJ2-1
D gene: TRBD2
V gene: TRBV18
CDR3 DNA: TGTGCCAGCTCACCACCGAGCTATCGGGAGGGTTACAATGAGCAGTTCTTC
CDR3 protein: CASSPPSYREGYNEQFF

clone size: once
J gene: TRBJ2-7
D gene: TRBD2
V gene: TRBV12-3/TRBV12-4
CDR3 DNA: TGTGCCAGCAGGGGGGAGGCTAGCGGGACCTACTACAATGAGCAGTACTTC
CDR3 protein: CASRGEASGTYYNEQYF

clone size: -
J gene: TRBJ2-3
D gene: -
V gene: TRBV7-8
CDR3 DNA: TGTGCCAGCAGCCCCCTACGAAATACGCAGTATTTT
CDR3 protein: CASSPLRNTQYF

clone size: few
J gene: TRBJ1-2
D gene: -
V gene: TRBV12-3/TRBV12-4
CDR3 DNA: TGTGCCAGCAGTCTGACATGGGAATATGGCTACACCTTC
CDR3 protein: CASSLTWEYGYTF

clone size: -
J gene: TRBJ1-1
D gene: -
V gene: TRBV5-1
CDR3 DNA: TGCGCCAGCAGCTTGGCCCGGACCTCTCGGGAAGCTTTCTTT
CDR3 protein: CASSLARTSREAFF

clone size: few
J gene: TRBJ1-2
D gene: TRBD1
V gene: TRBV29-1
CDR3 DNA: TGCAGCGTTGTCCCCTCAACAGGGGTGGCCTATGGCTACACCTTC
CDR3 protein: CSVVPSTGVAYGYTF

clone size: -
J gene: TRBJ2-1
D gene: TRBD2
V gene: TRBV11-2
CDR3 DNA: TGTGCCAGCAGCCGACGGACTAGCGGGGGGGCCTCCCCTATCAATGAGCAGTTCTTC
CDR3 protein: CASSRRTSGGASPINEQFF

clone size: -
J gene: TRBJ1-1
D gene: -
V gene: TRBV6-6
CDR3 DNA: TGTGCCAGCAGTGACCGATCCTCCAGGGCCGAGGCTTTCTTT
CDR3 protein: CASSDRSSRAEAFF

clone size: -
J gene: TRBJ2-5
D gene: -
V gene: TRBV28
CDR3 DNA: TGTGCCAGCAGTGCGCGACAAGTTGAGCAGTACTTC
CDR3 protein: CASSARQVEQYF

clone size: -
J gene: TRBJ2-5
D gene: -
V gene: TRBV5-1
CDR3 DNA: TGCGCCAGCAGCTTGTATGGGGGGGCCGTCAATGAGCAGTACTTC
CDR3 protein: CASSLYGGAVNEQYF

clone size: few
J gene: TRBJ1-1
D gene: -
V gene: TRBV7-8
CDR3 DNA: TGTGCCAGCAGCCTCGTTGGGGGGTATGGCACTGAAGCTTTCTTT
CDR3 protein: CASSLVGGYGTEAFF

clone size: -
J gene: TRBJ2-7
D gene: TRBD1
V gene: TRBV7-9
CDR3 DNA: TGTGCCAGCAGCTCAACAGGGGGCAACGACGAGCAGTACTTC
CDR3 protein: CASSSTGGNDEQYF

clone size: few
J gene: TRBJ2-5
D gene: TRBD1
V gene: TRBV7-9
CDR3 DNA: TGTGCCAGCAGCTGGACGGGACAGCAAAAAGAGACCCAGTACTTC
CDR3 protein: CASSWTGQQKETQYF

clone size: -
J gene: TRBJ1-1
D gene: -
V gene: TRBV20-1
CDR3 DNA: TGCAGTGCTAGCAAAGACAGGCTGAACACTGAAGCTTTCTTT
CDR3 protein: CSASKDRLNTEAFF

clone size: -
J gene: TRBJ1-2
D gene: -
V gene: TRBV4-1
CDR3 DNA: TGCGCCAGCAGCCAAGATTCCCCGATAATCTATGGCTACACCTTC
CDR3 protein: CASSQDSPIIYGYTF

clone size: -
J gene: TRBJ2-5
D gene: -
V gene: TRBV29-1
CDR3 DNA: TGCAGCGTTGCTCGCAGGGGAAAAGAGACCCAGTACTTC
CDR3 protein: CSVARRGKETQYF

clone size: -
J gene: TRBJ2-5
D gene: TRBD2
V gene: TRBV12-3/TRBV12-4
CDR3 DNA: TGTGCCAGCAGTCTCACTAGCGGGAGTAGAAGTGAAGAGACCCAGTACTTC
CDR3 protein: CASSLTSGSRSEETQYF

clone size: few
J gene: TRBJ1-5
D gene: TRBD1
V gene: TRBV29-1
CDR3 DNA: TGCAGCGTCAAGACAGGGGGTCTTTTTGAGTGGGATCAGCCCCAGCATTTT
CDR3 protein: CSVKTGGLFEWDQPQHF

clone size: -
J gene: TRBJ2-2
D gene: -
V gene: TRBV5-8
CDR3 DNA: TGTGCCAGCGCGTACAGGGTGACTTGGACCGGGGAGCTGTTTTTT
CDR3 protein: CASAYRVTWTGELFF

clone size: -
J gene: TRBJ2-5
D gene: -
V gene: TRBV7-3
CDR3 DNA: TGTGCCAGCAGCTTATCTCCGCGGGACCAAGAGACCCAGTACTTC
CDR3 protein: CASSLSPRDQETQYF

clone size: -
J gene: TRBJ2-5
D gene: -
V gene: TRBV6-2/TRBV6-3
CDR3 DNA: TGTGCCAGCAGTTACGGCGGAGTCACATCCCAAGAGACCCAGTACTTC
CDR3 protein: CASSYGGVTSQETQYF

clone size: many
J gene: TRBJ1-2
D gene: -
V gene: TRBV7-2
CDR3 DNA: TGTGCCAGCAGCCCTAGGCAGCTGAGCTATGGCTACACCTTC
CDR3 protein: CASSPRQLSYGYTF

clone size: -
J gene: TRBJ2-1
D gene: -
V gene: TRBV7-9
CDR3 DNA: TGTGCCAGCAGCTTACGAGAAAATAATGAGCAGTTCTTC
CDR3 protein: CASSLRENNEQFF

clone size: -
J gene: TRBJ2-1
D gene: -
V gene: TRBV7-2
CDR3 DNA: TGTGCCAGCAGCTTTTGGACTGGTAACAATGAGCAGTTCTTC
CDR3 protein: CASSFWTGNNEQFF

clone size: few
J gene: TRBJ1-5
D gene: -
V gene: TRBV10-3
CDR3 DNA: TGTGCCATCAGTGAGGGGGGGCCCCAGCATTTT
CDR3 protein: CAISEGGPQHF

clone size: -
J gene: TRBJ2-3
D gene: TRBD1
V gene: TRBV12-3/TRBV12-4
CDR3 DNA: TGTGCCAGCAGCCAGGACAGGGGGCGCACAGATGCGCAGTATTTT
CDR3 protein: CASSQDRGRTDAQYF

clone size: few
J gene: TRBJ2-7
D gene: TRBD1
V gene: TRBV7-6
CDR3 DNA: TGTGCCAGCAGCTTATCCGAGACAGGGGCTTTCGAGCAGTACTTC
CDR3 protein: CASSLSETGAFEQYF

clone size: -
J gene: TRBJ2-7
D gene: -
V gene: TRBV7-9
CDR3 DNA: TGTGCCAGCAGCCTAGGGGAAATGGGATCCTACGAGCAGTACTTC
CDR3 protein: CASSLGEMGSYEQYF

clone size: -
J gene: TRBJ2-3
D gene: -
V gene: TRBV20-1
CDR3 DNA: TGCAGTGCTAGGCCCTTCTTGTGGGAAGATACGCAGTATTTT
CDR3 protein: CSARPFLWEDTQYF

clone size: few
J gene: TRBJ2-3
D gene: -
V gene: TRBV15
CDR3 DNA: TGTGCCACCAGCGCAGGGCGGTTTGTCCTAGACACAGATACGCAGTATTTT
CDR3 protein: CATSAGRFVLDTDTQYF

clone size: -
J gene: TRBJ2-1
D gene: TRBD2
V gene: TRBV5-1
CDR3 DNA: TGCGCCAGCAGATTACGAGCGGGGGCGGATGAGCAGTTCTTC
CDR3 protein: CASRLRAGADEQFF

clone size: -
J gene: TRBJ2-1
D gene: TRBD1
V gene: TRBV24-1
CDR3 DNA: TGTGCCACCAGTACATGGGACAGCCTCAATGAGCAGTTCTTC
CDR3 protein: CATSTWDSLNEQFF

clone size: -
J gene: TRBJ1-6
D gene: -
V gene: TRBV20-1
CDR3 DNA: TGCAGTGCCTCCGTGGGCATGGTGAATTCACCCCTCCACTTT
CDR3 protein: CSASVGMVNSPLHF

clone size: -
J gene: TRBJ2-1
D gene: -
V gene: TRBV29-1
CDR3 DNA: TGCAGCGTTGAAGGGGTTTCCCAAGAGACCCAGTTCTTC
CDR3 protein: CSVEGVSQETQFF

clone size: once
J gene: TRBJ2-1
D gene: -
V gene: TRBV29-1
CDR3 DNA: TGCAGCGTTCCATTCCCCGCCTCCTACAATGAGCAGTTCTTC
CDR3 protein: CSVPFPASYNEQFF

clone size: -
J gene: TRBJ1-6
D gene: -
V gene: TRBV4-1
CDR3 DNA: TGCGCCAGCAGCCAAGTGTTGAGCTCCTATAATTCACCCCTCCACTTT
CDR3 protein: CASSQVLSSYNSPLHF

clone size: few
J gene: TRBJ2-1
D gene: TRBD2
V gene: TRBV29-1
CDR3 DNA: TGCAGCGTTTCACTAGTGCTAGCGGGGGCGCAGTTCTTC
CDR3 protein: CSVSLVLAGAQFF

clone size: few
J gene: TRBJ1-6
D gene: TRBD1
V gene: TRBV20-1
CDR3 DNA: TGCAGTGCAACCATCGGGACAGGACTTAATTCACCCCTCCACTTT
CDR3 protein: CSATIGTGLNSPLHF

clone size: -
J gene: TRBJ1-1
D gene: -
V gene: TRBV12-3/TRBV12-4
CDR3 DNA: TGTGCCAGCAGCCCAGGGCAGCACATCATGAACACTGAAGCTTTCTTT
CDR3 protein: CASSPGQHIMNTEAFF

clone size: -
J gene: TRBJ2-1
D gene: -
V gene: TRBV4-3
CDR3 DNA: TGCGCCAGCAGCCTGCGGCCGGGAGAGGGGTACAATGAGCAGTTCTTC
CDR3 protein: CASSLRPGEGYNEQFF

clone size: few
J gene: TRBJ2-7
D gene: -
V gene: TRBV12-3/TRBV12-4
CDR3 DNA: TGTGCCAGCAGTATAGGACCCACCGACGAGCAGTACTTC
CDR3 protein: CASSIGPTDEQYF

clone size: few
J gene: TRBJ1-5
D gene: -
V gene: TRBV7-2
CDR3 DNA: TGTGCCAGCAGCTTATCAGCGGCTGGGTCGGGTCAGCCCCAGCATTTT
CDR3 protein: CASSLSAAGSGQPQHF